The sequence of this T cell receptor (beta chain) was determined in a study of OX40 agonist ivuxolimab in advanced cancers. As for the study more broadly: The costimulatory receptor OX40 (CD134) was targeted by ivuxolimab, a fully human IgG2 agonistic monoclonal antibody. Intravenous ivuxolimab was administered to patients every 2 weeks at six dose levels: 0.01, 0.1, 0.3, 1.5, 3 and 10 mg/kg. Among the approximately 50 dose-escalation patients, some 20 had hepatocellular carcinoma, some 15 melanoma, 9 renal cell carcinoma and 9 head and neck cancer. In the dose-escalation cohort, approximately 82% of patients were male, and the mean age was approximately 60 years, with a range of about 23 to 80. Prior anti-PD-1, anti-PD-L1 or anti-CTLA-4 therapy was permitted, and approximately 40% of dose-escalation patients had received checkpoint inhibitors. Partial responses occurred in three dose-escalation patients, of whom one had hepatocellular carcinoma and two had cutaneous melanoma. Peripheral TCRbeta sequencing was intended to test whether TCR sequence diversity was altered and clonal T-cell expansion was caused by ivuxolimab. The paper describes the monotherapy dose-escalation part (N of about 55 patients) of the phase I trial of ivuxolimab. General conclusions and limits of the study: Low levels of normalized T-cell clonal expansion were also seen in some patients who did not respond. Partial responders in the 0.1-3.0 mg/kg groups had among the lowest normalized peripheral clonal expansion, especially among CD8+ T cells. The antigen specificity of the peripheral T cells that underwent clonal expansion was not determined. After ivuxolimab, CD8+ T cells had more expanded clones than CD4+ T cells on average. Clonal expansion of both CD4+ and CD8+ blood T cells was observed from baseline to week 6 at doses 0.1 to 3.0 mg/kg.

A word on this clone: The antigen it recognizes is unknown. Per-base quality was not reported, and no clone a single base away is much larger than it.

The trial excluded patients who had a history of autoimmune disease or were on systemic immunosuppression. Peripheral blood for TCR sequencing was collected from all dose cohorts at baseline, on cycle 4 day 1, and on cycle 7 day 1. The samples were taken from a phase I, first-in-human, multicenter, open-label dose-escalation trial of ivuxolimab. The trial enrolled adults with locally advanced or metastatic head and neck squamous cell, hepatocellular, melanoma or renal cell carcinoma. Before TCR sequencing, CD4+ and CD8+ T cells were separately sorted from peripheral blood. Genomic DNA was isolated from the sorted cells so that the TCRbeta CDR3 region could be sequenced. The immunoSEQ Assay was used to sequence the TCRbeta CDR3 regions. Entries here come from immuneACCESS through TCRdb and include only in-frame sequences with V and J called. Some clones fail to appear in such tables; in the studies checked, an unresolved V gene covers under half of the shortfall, and the cause of the remainder is unknown. The sample records 77,000 or so clones, 85% of which are singletons. Around 2% of the sample rests with the top ten.

Source: CD4+ or CD8+ T cells sorted from blood, taken in a trial of the OX40 agonist ivuxolimab. The sequence was collected from an adult with an advanced solid tumor such as melanoma, head and neck, liver or kidney cancer.

The DNA sequence follows: TGTGCCAGCAGCTTACAGTATAATTCACCCCTCCACTTT. Its product reads: CASSLQYNSPLHF. The sequence links TRBV11-2 to TRBJ1-6, with the D segment identity uncertain. Inclusive of the bounding cysteine and phenylalanine, the CDR3 is 13 residues long. Only the CDR3 region is kept as DNA, spanning 39 bases read in frame from base 1. The germline V gene provides CDR1 SGHAT and CDR2 FQNNGV. V was cut back by 2 bases and J by 4 bases, leaving a gap of 3 bases between them.